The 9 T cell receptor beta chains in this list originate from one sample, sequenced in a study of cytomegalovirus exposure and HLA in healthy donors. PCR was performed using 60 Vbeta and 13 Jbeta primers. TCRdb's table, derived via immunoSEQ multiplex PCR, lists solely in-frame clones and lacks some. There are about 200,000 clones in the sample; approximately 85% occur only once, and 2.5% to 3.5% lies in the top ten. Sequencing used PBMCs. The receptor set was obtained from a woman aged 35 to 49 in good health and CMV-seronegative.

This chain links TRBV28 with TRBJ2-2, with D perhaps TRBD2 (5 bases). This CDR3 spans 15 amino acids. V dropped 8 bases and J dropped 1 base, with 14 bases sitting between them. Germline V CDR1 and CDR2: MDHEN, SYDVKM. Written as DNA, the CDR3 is TGTGCCAGCGAATCCCCCGGGATGAACACCGGGGAGCTGTTTTTT. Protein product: CASESPGMNTGELFF.

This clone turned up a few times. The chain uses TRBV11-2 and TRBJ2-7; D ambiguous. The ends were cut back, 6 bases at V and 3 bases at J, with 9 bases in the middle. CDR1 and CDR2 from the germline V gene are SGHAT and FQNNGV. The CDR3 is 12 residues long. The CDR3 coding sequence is TGTGCCAGCAGTTCTTTGAGCTACGAGCAGTACTTC. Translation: CASSSLSYEQYF.

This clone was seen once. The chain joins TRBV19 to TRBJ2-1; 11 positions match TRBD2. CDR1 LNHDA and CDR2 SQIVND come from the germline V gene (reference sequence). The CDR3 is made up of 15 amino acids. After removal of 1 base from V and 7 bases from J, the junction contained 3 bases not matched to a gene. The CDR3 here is CASSIGLAGTNEQFF. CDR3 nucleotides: TGTGCCAGTAGTATAGGACTAGCGGGAACGAATGAGCAGTTCTTC. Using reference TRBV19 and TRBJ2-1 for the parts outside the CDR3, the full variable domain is DGGITQSPKYLFRKEGQNVTLSCEQNLNHDAMYWYRQDPGQGLRLIYYSQIVNDFQKGDIAEGYSVSREKKESFPLTVTSAQKNPTAFYLCASSIGLAGTNEQFFGPGTRLTVL.

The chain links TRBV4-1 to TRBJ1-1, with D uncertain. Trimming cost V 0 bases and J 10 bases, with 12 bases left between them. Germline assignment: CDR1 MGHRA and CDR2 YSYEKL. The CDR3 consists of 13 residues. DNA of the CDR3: TGCGCCAGCAGCCAAGAAAGAGGGTCCAGAGCTTTCTTT. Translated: CASSQERGSRAFF.

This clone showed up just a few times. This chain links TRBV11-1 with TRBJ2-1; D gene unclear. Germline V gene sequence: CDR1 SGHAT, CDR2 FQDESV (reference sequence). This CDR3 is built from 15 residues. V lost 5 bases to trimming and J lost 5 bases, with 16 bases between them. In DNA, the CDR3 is TGTGCCAGCAGCGACTCTCTCGACTCGAACAATGAGCAGTTCTTC. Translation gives CASSDSLDSNNEQFF.

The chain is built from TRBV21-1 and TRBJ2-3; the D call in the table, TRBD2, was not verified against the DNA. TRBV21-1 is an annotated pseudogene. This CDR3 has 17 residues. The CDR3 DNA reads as TGTGCCAGCAGCAAAGCGTTATGGAGGGACGGGGCAGATACGCAGTATTTT. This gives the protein CASSKALWRDGADTQYF.

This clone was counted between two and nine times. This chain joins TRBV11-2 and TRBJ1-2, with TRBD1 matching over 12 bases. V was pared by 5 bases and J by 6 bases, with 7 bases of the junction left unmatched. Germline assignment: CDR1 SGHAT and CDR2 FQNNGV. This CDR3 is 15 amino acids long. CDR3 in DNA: TGTGCCAGCAGCCGAACCGGGACAGGGGGCCATGGCTACACCTTC. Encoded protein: CASSRTGTGGHGYTF.

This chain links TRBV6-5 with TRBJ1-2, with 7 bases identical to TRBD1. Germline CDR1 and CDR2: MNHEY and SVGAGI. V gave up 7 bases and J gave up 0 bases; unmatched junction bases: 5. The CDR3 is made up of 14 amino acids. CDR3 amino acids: CASKGTETNYGYTF. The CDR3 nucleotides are TGTGCCAGCAAAGGGACAGAGACTAACTATGGCTACACCTTC.

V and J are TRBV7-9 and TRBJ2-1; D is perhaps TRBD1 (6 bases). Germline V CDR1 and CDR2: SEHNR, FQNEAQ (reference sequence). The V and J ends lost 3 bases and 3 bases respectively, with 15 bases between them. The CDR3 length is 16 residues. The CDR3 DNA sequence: TGTGCCAGCAGCTTGTTTGGACAGATCTTCTACAATGAGCAGTTCTTC. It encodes CASSLFGQIFYNEQFF.